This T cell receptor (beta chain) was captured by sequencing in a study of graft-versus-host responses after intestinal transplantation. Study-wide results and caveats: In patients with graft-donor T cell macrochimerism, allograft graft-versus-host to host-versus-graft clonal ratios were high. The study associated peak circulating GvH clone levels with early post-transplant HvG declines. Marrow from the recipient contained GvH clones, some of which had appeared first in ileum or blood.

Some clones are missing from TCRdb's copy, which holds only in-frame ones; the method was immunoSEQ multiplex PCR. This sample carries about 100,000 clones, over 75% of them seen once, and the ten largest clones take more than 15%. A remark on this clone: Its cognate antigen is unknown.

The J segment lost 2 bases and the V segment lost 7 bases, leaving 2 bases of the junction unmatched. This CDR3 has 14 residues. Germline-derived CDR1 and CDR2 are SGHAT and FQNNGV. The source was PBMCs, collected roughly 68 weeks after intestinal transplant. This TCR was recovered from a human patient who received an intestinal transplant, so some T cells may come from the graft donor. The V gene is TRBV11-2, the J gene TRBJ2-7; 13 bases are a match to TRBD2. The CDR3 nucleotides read TGTGCCAGCACGACTAGCGGGGGGACCTACGAGCAGTACTTC. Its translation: CASTTSGGTYEQYF.